This TCR beta chain was found in a study of T cells after yellow fever vaccination. Across the study: The fractions with low cell numbers were processed using SMART-Seq v4 Ultra Low Input.

A 5'RACE template-switching step, the method used to make TCR cDNA, added a universal primer site and UMIs. MiXCR, run by TCRdb on the 5' RACE reads, gives a single entry per CDR3 protein. The sample carries approximately 610,000 distinct CDR3 sequences, about a sixth recorded once. This receptor was identified in a man younger than 35 who received the YFV17D yellow fever vaccine. Sequencing used PBMCs, obtained about 5 days after the first yellow fever vaccination.

CDR3 amino acids: CASSPAGDRDEKLFF. The CDR3 DNA follows: TGTGCCAGCAGCCCCGCCGGGGACAGGGATGAAAAACTGTTTTTT. This sequence joins TRBV5-5 and TRBJ1-4; 9 bases agree with TRBD1. Per the germline V gene, CDR1 is SGHKS and CDR2 is YYEKEE (reference sequence). The length of the CDR3 is 15 residues. Germline trimming cut 4 bases from V and 6 bases from J; bases unmatched to any gene: 7.